Shown below are 14 T cell receptor beta chains from a single sample sequenced in a study of blood T cell repertoires in COVID-19. This table comes from immunoSEQ multiplex PCR, and its TCRdb copy is limited to in-frame clones, with some not included. The sample consists of a few hundred thousand clones, more than 75% of them appearing once. Sequencing was carried out using PBMCs or T cells enriched from blood (not recorded which). All receptors derive from a woman aged 18-30 years who had recovered from COVID-19.

The V gene is TRBV2, the J gene TRBJ2-7; D may be TRBD1 (6 bases). CDR3 length: 15 residues. The V and J ends lost 1 base and 3 bases respectively, with 13 bases between them. From germline, CDR1 is SNHLY and CDR2 FYNNEI. The CDR3 reads CASSEGKDRVYEQYF. The CDR3 DNA reads as TGTGCCAGCAGTGAAGGTAAGGACAGAGTCTACGAGCAGTACTTC.

The gene calls are TRBV6-5 and TRBJ1-2; 7 bases agree with TRBD1. Germline V CDR1 and CDR2: MNHEY, SVGAGI. The junction had 2 bases not matched to a gene; V was cut back by 6 bases and J by 4 bases. The CDR3 length is 12 residues. DNA for the CDR3: TGTGCCAGCAGCACAGGGGTCTATGGCTACACCTTC. Its protein is CASSTGVYGYTF.

The chain carries TRBV4-1 and TRBJ2-7; D is unclear. Germline V gene data show CDR1 as MGHRA and CDR2 as YSYEKL. The CDR3 is made up of 13 amino acids. Trimming stripped 0 bases from V and 4 bases from J, with 7 bases between. CDR3 amino acids: CASSQDQLYEQYF. The CDR3 bases are TGCGCCAGCAGCCAAGATCAACTTTACGAGCAGTACTTC.

J is TRBJ1-2 and V is TRBV3-1 (or the pseudogene TRBV3-2); 9 bases agree with TRBD1. The ends lost 0 bases at V and 6 bases at J; junction bases unmatched: 11. Germline CDR1 and CDR2: LGHDT and YNNKEL (reference sequence). This CDR3 spans 17 amino acids. The CDR3 coding sequence is TGTGCCAGCAGCCAAGATCTTCGACCCCGACAGGGGGATGGCTACACCTTC. Translated, it gives CASSQDLRPRQGDGYTF.

The chain recombines TRBV30 with TRBJ2-3; D not certain. Trimming removed 4 bases at V and 2 bases at J, with 13 bases between. The CDR3 extends over 14 amino acids. The germline V gene has CDR1 GTSNPN and CDR2 SVGIG (reference sequence). The CDR3 here is CAWNLNPITDTQYF. The CDR3 coding sequence is TGTGCCTGGAACTTAAACCCCATCACAGATACGCAGTATTTT.

The chain employs TRBV7-3 and TRBJ2-3, with 11 bases matching TRBD2. Unmatched junction bases numbered 2, after V lost 4 bases and J lost 2 bases. CDR1 is SGHTA and CDR2 is FQGTGA in the germline V gene. CDR3 length: 15 residues. The CDR3 coding sequence is TGTGCCAGCAGCTCGACTAGCGGGGTCACAGATACGCAGTATTTT. It codes for CASSSTSGVTDTQYF. Supplemented by reference TRBV7-3 and TRBJ2-3, the full variable domain reads GAGVSQTPSNKVTEKGKYVELRCDPISGHTALYWYRQSLGQGPEFLIYFQGTGAADDSGLPNDRFFAVRPEGSVSTLKIQRTERGDSAVYLCASSSTSGVTDTQYFGPGTRLTVL.

The genes are TRBV7-3 and TRBJ2-7, with D perhaps TRBD1 (5 bases). Germline assignment: CDR1 SGHTA and CDR2 FQGTGA. V was shortened by 4 bases and J by 3 bases, with 10 bases between the two germline ends. The CDR3 has 13 residues. In nucleotides, the CDR3 is TGTGCCAGCAGCTCCGTGCAGGGCTACGAGCAGTACTTC. This encodes CASSSVQGYEQYF.

The CDR3 DNA follows: TGTGCCAGCAGTCAGGGCCCTGAAGCTTTCTTT. Protein product: CASSQGPEAFF. The chain carries TRBV6-5 and TRBJ1-1, with D perhaps TRBD1 (5 bases). The germline V gene encodes CDR1 MNHEY and CDR2 SVGAGI. CDR3 size: 11 residues. V lost 5 bases and J lost 6, with 7 bases in between.

The chain combines TRBV19 with TRBJ2-1, with 8 nucleotides matching TRBD1. Germline loops: CDR1 LNHDA, CDR2 SQIVND (reference sequence). This CDR3 region has 15 residues. Unmatched junction bases numbered 12, after V lost 10 bases and J lost 4 bases. CDR3 residues: CATQDRDRTYNEQFF. CDR3 nucleotides: TGTGCCACCCAAGATCGGGACAGGACGTACAATGAGCAGTTCTTC. Using reference TRBV19 and TRBJ2-1 for the parts outside the CDR3, the full variable domain is DGGITQSPKYLFRKEGQNVTLSCEQNLNHDAMYWYRQDPGQGLRLIYYSQIVNDFQKGDIAEGYSVSREKKESFPLTVTSAQKNPTAFYLCATQDRDRTYNEQFFGPGTRLTVL.

As DNA, the CDR3 is TGCGCCAGCAGCTCTGGGACATCTGAAAGGACCTACGAGCAGTACTTC. It is translated as CASSSGTSERTYEQYF. The chain couples TRBV5-1 to TRBJ2-7, with D perhaps matching TRBD1 (6 bases). V dropped 3 bases and J dropped 2 bases, with 18 bases sitting between them. The germline V gene encodes CDR1 SGHRS and CDR2 YFSETQ. CDR3 length equals 16 residues.

The rearrangement uses TRBV11-2 and TRBJ1-5; unclear D gene. The CDR3 is 14 amino acids. Trimming shortened V by 1 base and J by 2 bases, and 6 bases separated the two germline ends. CDR1 and CDR2 from the germline V gene are SGHAT and FQNNGV. In DNA, the CDR3 is TGTGCCAGCAGCTTAGTCTCTGGCAATCAGCCCCAGCATTTT. Its protein product is CASSLVSGNQPQHF.

Of note for this clone: Other DNA sequences of this sample code for an identical CDR3. The J gene is TRBJ2-2, the V gene TRBV19; TRBD1 aligns across 9 bases. J gave up 3 bases and V 6 bases, and 2 bases lay outside the gene matches. The germline V gene has CDR1 LNHDA and CDR2 SQIVND (reference sequence). The CDR3 runs to 14 residues. CDR3 DNA sequence: TGTGCCAGTAGACGGACAGGGGACACCGGGGAGCTGTTTTTT. Translated, it gives CASRRTGDTGELFF.

The chain uses TRBV5-5 and TRBJ1-2, with 12 bases fitting TRBD1. Per germline, CDR1 SGHKS and CDR2 YYEKEE (reference sequence). Unmatched junction bases numbered 11, after V lost 4 bases and J lost 4 bases. The CDR3 runs 17 residues. This CDR3 is CASSRLGTGGSIYGYTF. As DNA, the CDR3 is TGTGCCAGCAGCCGACTCGGGACAGGGGGCTCGATCTATGGCTACACCTTC.

The chain joins TRBV6-1 to TRBJ2-3; no reliable D call. The ends were cut back, 1 base at V and 0 bases at J, with 11 bases in the middle. This CDR3 contains 16 residues. Germline V lookup: CDR1 MNHNS, CDR2 SASEGT. DNA for the CDR3: TGTGCCAGCAGTGAAGATGTCGGTCCTAGCACAGATACGCAGTATTTT. Encoded protein: CASSEDVGPSTDTQYF.